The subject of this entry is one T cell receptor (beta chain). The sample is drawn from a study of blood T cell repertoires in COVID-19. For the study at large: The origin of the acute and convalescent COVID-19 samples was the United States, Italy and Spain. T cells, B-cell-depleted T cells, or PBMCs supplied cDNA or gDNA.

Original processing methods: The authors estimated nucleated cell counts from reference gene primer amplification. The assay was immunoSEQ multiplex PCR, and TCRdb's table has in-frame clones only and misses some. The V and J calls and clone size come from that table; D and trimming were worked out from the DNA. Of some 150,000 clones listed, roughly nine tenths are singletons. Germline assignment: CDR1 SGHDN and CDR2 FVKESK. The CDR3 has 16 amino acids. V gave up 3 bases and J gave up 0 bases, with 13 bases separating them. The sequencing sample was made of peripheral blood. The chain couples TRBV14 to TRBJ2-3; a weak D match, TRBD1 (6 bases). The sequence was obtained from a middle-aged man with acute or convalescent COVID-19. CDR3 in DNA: TGTGCCAGCAGCCATTTAGGACAGTCTAGCACAGATACGCAGTATTTT. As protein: CASSHLGQSSTDTQYF.